Detailed here is one T cell receptor beta chain. TCRdb reprocessed the 5' RACE reads and reports one entry per CDR3 protein, with no DNA. This sample's table reports approximately 160,000 distinct CDR3 sequences. The sample belongs to a study of monozygotic twins with inflammatory bowel disease. Sequenced input: blood. The sequence came from a human donor with ulcerative colitis or Crohn's disease, or a healthy co-twin of an affected twin (not recorded which).

CDR3 protein: CASSIPPNEKLFF. The chain has TRBV28 and TRBJ1-4; TCRdb calls TRBD1, which cannot be checked without DNA. Looked up from germline, CDR1 is MDHEN and CDR2 is SYDVKM. This CDR3 is built from 13 residues.